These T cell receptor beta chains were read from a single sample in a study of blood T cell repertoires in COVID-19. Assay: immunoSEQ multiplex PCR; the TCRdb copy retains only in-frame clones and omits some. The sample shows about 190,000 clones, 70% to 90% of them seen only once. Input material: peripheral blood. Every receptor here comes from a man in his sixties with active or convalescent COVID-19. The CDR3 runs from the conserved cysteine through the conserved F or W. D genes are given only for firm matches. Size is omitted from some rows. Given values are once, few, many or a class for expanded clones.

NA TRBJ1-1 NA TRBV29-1 CSVGGGVNTEAFF TGCAGCGTTGGGGGAGGGGTGAACACTGAAGCTTTCTTT
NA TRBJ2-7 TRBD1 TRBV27 CASGWTGGLFEQYF TGTGCCAGCGGGTGGACAGGGGGCTTGTTCGAGCAGTACTTC
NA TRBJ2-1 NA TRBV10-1 CASTRAISYNEQFF TGCGCCAGCACCCGAGCTATATCCTACAATGAGCAGTTCTTC
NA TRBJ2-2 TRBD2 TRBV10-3 CAISESASGAAGELFF TGTGCCATCAGTGAATCTGCTAGCGGGGCGGCCGGGGAGCTGTTTTTT
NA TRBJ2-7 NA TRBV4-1 CASSQVPGYEQYF TGCGCCAGCAGCCAAGTCCCAGGCTACGAGCAGTACTTC
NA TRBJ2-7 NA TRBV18 CASSPPATALEQYF TGTGCCAGCTCACCACCTGCGACAGCGCTCGAGCAGTACTTC
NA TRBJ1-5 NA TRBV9 CASSVEGDSQPQHF TGTGCCAGCAGCGTAGAGGGGGATTCTCAGCCCCAGCATTTT
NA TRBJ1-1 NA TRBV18 CASSPQKSDTEAFF TGTGCCAGCTCACCACAGAAATCGGACACTGAAGCTTTCTTT
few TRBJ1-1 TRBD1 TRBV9 CASSVGEGAGYWGEAFF TGTGCCAGCAGCGTAGGAGAGGGGGCTGGATACTGGGGTGAAGCTTTCTTT
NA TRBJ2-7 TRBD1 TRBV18 CASSLMGQADYEQYF TGTGCCAGCTCACTTATGGGACAGGCCGACTACGAGCAGTACTTC
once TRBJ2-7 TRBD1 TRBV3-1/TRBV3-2 CASSQGGDRPYF TGTGCCAGCAGCCAAGGGGGGGACAGGCCTTACTTC
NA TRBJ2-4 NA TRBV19 CASSLLGTGAKNIQYF TGTGCCAGTAGCCTTTTAGGTACCGGGGCCAAAAACATTCAGTACTTC
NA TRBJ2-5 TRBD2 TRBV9 CASSAGTSGGTLVETQYF TGTGCCAGCAGCGCGGGAACTAGCGGGGGGACCCTGGTAGAGACCCAGTACTTC
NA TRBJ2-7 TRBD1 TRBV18 CASSPTPGGNYEQYF TGTGCCAGCTCACCAACGCCAGGGGGTAACTACGAGCAGTACTTC
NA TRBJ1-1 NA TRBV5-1 CASSLALRNTEAFF TGCGCCAGCAGCTTGGCGCTAAGGAACACTGAAGCTTTCTTT